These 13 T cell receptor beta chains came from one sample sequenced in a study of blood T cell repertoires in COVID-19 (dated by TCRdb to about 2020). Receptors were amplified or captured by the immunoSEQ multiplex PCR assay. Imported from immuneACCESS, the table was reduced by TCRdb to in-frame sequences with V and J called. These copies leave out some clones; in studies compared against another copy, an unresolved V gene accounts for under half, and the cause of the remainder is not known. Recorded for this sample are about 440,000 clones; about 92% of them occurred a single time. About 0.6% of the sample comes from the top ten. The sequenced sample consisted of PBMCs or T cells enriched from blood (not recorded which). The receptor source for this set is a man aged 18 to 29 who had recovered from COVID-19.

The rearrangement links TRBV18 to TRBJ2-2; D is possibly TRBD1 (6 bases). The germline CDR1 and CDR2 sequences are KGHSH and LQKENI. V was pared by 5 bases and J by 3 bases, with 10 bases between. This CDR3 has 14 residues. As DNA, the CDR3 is TGTGCCAGCTCATTGACAGGATACACCGGGGAGCTGTTTTTT. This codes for CASSLTGYTGELFF.

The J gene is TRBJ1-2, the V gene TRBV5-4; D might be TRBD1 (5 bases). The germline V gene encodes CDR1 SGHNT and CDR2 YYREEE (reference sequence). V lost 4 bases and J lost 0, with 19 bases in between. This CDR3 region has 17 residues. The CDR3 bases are TGTGCCAGCAGCGCTGGTCCAGGGAATCCAGCTAACTATGGCTACACCTTC. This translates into CASSAGPGNPANYGYTF.

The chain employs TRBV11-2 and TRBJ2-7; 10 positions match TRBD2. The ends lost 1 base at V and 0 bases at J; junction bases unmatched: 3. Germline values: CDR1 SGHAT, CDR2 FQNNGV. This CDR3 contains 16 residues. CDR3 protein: CASSLGPSGGSYEQYF. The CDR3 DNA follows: TGTGCCAGCAGCTTAGGACCTAGCGGGGGCTCCTACGAGCAGTACTTC.

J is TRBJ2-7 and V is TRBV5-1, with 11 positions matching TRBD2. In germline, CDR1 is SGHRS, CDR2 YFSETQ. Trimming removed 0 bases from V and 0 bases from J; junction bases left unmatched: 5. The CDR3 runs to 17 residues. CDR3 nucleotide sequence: TGCGCCAGCAGCTTGGCAGTGACTAGCGGGACCTCCTACGAGCAGTACTTC. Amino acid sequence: CASSLAVTSGTSYEQYF.

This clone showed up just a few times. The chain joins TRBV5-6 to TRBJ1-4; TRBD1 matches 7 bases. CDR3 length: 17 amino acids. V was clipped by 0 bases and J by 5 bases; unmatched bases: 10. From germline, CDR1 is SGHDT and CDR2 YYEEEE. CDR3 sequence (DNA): TGTGCCAGCAGCTTGGCCCTTACAGGGGCCGTGAATGAAAAACTGTTTTTT. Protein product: CASSLALTGAVNEKLFF.

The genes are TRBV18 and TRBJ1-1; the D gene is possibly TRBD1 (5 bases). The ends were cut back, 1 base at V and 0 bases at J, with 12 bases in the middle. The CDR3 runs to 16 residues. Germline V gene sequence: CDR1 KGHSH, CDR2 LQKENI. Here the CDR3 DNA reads TGTGCCAGCTCACCACAGACAGATTTAATGAACACTGAAGCTTTCTTT. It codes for CASSPQTDLMNTEAFF.

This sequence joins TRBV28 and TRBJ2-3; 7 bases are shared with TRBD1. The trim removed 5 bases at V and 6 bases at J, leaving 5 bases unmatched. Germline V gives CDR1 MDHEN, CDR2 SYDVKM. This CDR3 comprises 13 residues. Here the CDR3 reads CASSGTAMDTQYF. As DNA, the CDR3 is TGTGCCAGCAGTGGGACAGCCATGGATACGCAGTATTTT.

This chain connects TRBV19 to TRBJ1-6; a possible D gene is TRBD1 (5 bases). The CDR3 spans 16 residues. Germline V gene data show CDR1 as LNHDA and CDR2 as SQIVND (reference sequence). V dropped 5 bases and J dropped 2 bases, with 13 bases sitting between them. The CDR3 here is CASSPGWPPYNSPLHF. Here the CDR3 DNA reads TGTGCCAGTAGTCCAGGGTGGCCGCCCTATAATTCACCCCTCCACTTT.

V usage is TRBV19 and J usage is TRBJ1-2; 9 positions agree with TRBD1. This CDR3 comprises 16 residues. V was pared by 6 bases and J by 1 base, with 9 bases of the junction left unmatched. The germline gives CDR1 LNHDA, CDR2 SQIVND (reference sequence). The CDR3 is CASSLGQGGGNYGYTF. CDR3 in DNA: TGTGCCAGTAGCCTGGGACAGGGCGGGGGTAACTATGGCTACACCTTC.

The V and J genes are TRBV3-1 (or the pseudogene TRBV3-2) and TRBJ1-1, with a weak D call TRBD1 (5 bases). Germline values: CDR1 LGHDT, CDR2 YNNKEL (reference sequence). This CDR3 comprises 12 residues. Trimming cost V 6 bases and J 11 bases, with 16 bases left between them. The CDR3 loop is CASSSGYHGAFF. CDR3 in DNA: TGTGCCAGCAGTTCAGGGTATCATGGCGCTTTCTTT.

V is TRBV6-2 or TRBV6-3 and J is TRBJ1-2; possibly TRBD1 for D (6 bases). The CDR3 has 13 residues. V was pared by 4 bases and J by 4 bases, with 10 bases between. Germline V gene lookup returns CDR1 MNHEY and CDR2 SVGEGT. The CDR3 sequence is CASSLVGAYGYTF. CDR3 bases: TGTGCCAGCAGTTTGGTGGGGGCCTATGGCTACACCTTC.

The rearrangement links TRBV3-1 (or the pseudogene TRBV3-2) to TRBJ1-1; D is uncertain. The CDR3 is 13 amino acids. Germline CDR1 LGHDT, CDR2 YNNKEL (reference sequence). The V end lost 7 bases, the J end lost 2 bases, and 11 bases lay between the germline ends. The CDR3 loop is CASTMGGNTEAFF. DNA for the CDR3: TGTGCCAGCACCATGGGAGGTAACACTGAAGCTTTCTTT.

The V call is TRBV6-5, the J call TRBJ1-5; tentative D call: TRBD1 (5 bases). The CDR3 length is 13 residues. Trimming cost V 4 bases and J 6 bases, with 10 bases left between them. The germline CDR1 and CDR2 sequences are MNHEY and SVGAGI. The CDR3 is CASSFGGGQPQHF. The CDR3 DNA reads TGTGCCAGCAGTTTTGGGGGGGGTCAGCCCCAGCATTTT.